This T cell receptor beta chain was retrieved from a study of shared clonotypes between healthy human individuals. Worth noting for this clone: The antigen remains undetermined.

Points from the study as a whole: In the sorted subsets, rarefaction showed sequencing was incomplete despite large depth.

The CDR3 runs 12 residues. CDR1 is SGHDT and CDR2 is YYEEEE in the germline V gene. Trimming pared 1 base from V and 2 bases from J, leaving 4 bases between. Here immunoSEQ multiplex PCR was the method, and the copy in TCRdb shows in-frame clones only, minus some. The sample carries approximately 2.1 million clones, 93% recorded once. The chain links TRBV5-6 to TRBJ2-7; no definite D call. This TCR derives from a man younger than 35 in good health. Some clones in this sample may be carry-over from other donors' samples. The sequencing sample was made of naive CD4+ T cells from PBMCs. Regarding subset: CD45RA+ positively selected. CDR3 sequence (DNA): TGTGCCAGCAGCTTGTTTACCTACGAGCAGTACTTC. It yields the protein CASSLFTYEQYF.